The clone carrying this T cell receptor beta chain was seen only a few times. From RNA transcripts, TCR beta CDR3 regions were amplified. The HTBI primer set was used in a first-round RT-PCR of the TCR CDR3. TCRdb re-analysed the multiplex PCR reads in MiXCR, keeping a single row per CDR3 protein. The sample includes 300,000 to 400,000 distinct CDR3 sequences, about 20% of them seen just once. The data were taken from a study of T cells in Graves' hyperthyroidism and ophthalmopathy. The germline V and J ends were trimmed by 5 bases and 11 bases, with 22 bases remaining between them. The germline V gene encodes CDR1 SEHNR and CDR2 FQNEAQ (reference sequence). This CDR3 contains 15 residues.

This clonotype was obtained from a woman aged 50 to 60 with Graves' hyperthyroidism. Material for sequencing was blood. The V gene is TRBV7-9, the J gene TRBJ1-5, with a tentative D call TRBD1 (5 bases). This CDR3 is CASSPDGAAGGSQHF. The CDR3 nucleotides are TGTGCCAGCAGCCCGGACGGGGCGGCCGGGGGGTCCCAGCATTTT. Filled out from reference TRBV7-9 and TRBJ1-5, the complete variable domain reads DTGVSQNPRHKITKRGQNVTFRCDPISEHNRLYWYRQTLGQGPEFLTYFQNEAQLEKSRLLSDRFSAERPKGSFSTLEIQRTEQGDSAMYLCASSPDGAAGGSQHFGDGTRLSIL.